The sequence of this T cell receptor beta chain was determined in a study of Graves' ophthalmopathy and Graves' hyperthyroidism. Overall study: At the time of initial diagnosis and before any treatment, peripheral blood was collected.

CDR3 regions of TCR beta were amplified from RNA transcripts. In the first round, RT-PCR was carried out with HTBI primers, and a multiplex PCR formed the second round. TCRdb re-derived calls from the multiplex PCR reads in MiXCR, one entry per CDR3 protein. Of around 600,000 distinct CDR3 sequences listed, approximately 39% are singletons. Germline trimming cut 5 bases from V and 2 bases from J; bases unmatched to any gene: 7. From germline, CDR1 is SGHTA and CDR2 FQGNSA. The CDR3 covers 15 residues. General observations from the study: With a specificity of roughly 72% and a sensitivity of 70% to 71%, the model predicted ophthalmopathy progression.

In its sample, this clonotype was seen many times. As yet, its antigen is unknown. The sequenced sample was peripheral blood. The sequence was collected from an adult man with Graves' ophthalmopathy. The rearrangement joins TRBV7-2 to TRBJ1-2, with 8 bases fitting TRBD1. The CDR3 reads CASSPYRQGNYGYTF. DNA for the CDR3: TGTGCCAGCAGCCCCTACCGACAGGGGAACTATGGCTACACCTTC.